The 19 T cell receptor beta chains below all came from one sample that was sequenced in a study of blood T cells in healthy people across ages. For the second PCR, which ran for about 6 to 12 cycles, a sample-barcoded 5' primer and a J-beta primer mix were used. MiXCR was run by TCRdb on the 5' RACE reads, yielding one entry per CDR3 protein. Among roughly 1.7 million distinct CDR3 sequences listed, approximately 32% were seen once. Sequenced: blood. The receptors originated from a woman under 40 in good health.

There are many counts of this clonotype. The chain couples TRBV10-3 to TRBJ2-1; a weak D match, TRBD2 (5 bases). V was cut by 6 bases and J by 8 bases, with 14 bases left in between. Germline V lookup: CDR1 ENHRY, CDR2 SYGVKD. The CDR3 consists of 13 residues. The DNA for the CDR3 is TGTGCCATCAGAGCGGAGGAATGGGATGAGCAGTTCTTC. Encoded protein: CAIRAEEWDEQFF.

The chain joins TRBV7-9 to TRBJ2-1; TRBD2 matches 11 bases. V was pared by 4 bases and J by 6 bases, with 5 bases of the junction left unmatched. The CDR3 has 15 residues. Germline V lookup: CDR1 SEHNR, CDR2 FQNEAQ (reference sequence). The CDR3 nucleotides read TGTGCCAGCAGCTCGCTAGCGGGGGGTACCAATGAGCAGTTCTTC. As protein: CASSSLAGGTNEQFF.

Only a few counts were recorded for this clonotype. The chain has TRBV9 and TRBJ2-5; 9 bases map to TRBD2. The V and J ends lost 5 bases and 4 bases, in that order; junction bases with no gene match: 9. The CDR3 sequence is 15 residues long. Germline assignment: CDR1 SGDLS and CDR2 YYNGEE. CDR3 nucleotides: TGTGCCAGCAGTATCGGGCGGGGGGGCACAGAGACCCAGTACTTC. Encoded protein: CASSIGRGGTETQYF.

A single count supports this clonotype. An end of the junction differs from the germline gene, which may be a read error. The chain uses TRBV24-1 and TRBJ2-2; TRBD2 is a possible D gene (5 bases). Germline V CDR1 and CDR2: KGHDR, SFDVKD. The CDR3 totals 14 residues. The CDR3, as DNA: TGTGCCACCAGTGATGGTGGGGTCGCCGGGGAGCGGTTTTTT. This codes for CATSDGGVAGERFF.

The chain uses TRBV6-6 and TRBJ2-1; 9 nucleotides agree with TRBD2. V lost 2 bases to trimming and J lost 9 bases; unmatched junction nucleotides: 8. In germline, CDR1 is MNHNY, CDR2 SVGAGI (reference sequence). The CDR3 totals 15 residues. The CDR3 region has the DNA TGTGCCAGCAGTTACGGCGGGGGGGCCTCCGTTGAGCAGTTCTTC. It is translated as CASSYGGGASVEQFF.

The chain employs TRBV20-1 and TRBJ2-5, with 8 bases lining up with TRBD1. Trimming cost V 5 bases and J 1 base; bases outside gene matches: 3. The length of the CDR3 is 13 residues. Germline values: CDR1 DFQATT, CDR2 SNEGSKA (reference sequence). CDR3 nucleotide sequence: TGCAGTGCTCGGACAGGGTGCCAAGAGACCCAGTACTTC. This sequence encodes CSARTGCQETQYF.

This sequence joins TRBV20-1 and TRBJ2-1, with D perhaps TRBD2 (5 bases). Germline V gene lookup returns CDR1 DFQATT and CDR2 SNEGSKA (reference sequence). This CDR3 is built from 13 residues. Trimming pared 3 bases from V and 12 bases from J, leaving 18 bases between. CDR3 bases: TGCAGTGCTAGGTCCCCTAGCACCATCGGGCAGTTCTTC. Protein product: CSARSPSTIGQFF.

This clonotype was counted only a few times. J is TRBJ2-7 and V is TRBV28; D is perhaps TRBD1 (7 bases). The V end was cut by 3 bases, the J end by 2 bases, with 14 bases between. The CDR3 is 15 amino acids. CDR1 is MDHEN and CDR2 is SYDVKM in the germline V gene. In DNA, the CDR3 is TGTGCCAGCAGTTTGGGCAGGGGGGTCACCTACGAGCAGTACTTC. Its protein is CASSLGRGVTYEQYF.

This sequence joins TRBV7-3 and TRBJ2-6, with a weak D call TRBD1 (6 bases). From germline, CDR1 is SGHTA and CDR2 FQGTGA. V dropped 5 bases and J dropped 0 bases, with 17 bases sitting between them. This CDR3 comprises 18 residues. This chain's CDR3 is CASSPPGRGTSGANVLTF. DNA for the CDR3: TGTGCCAGCAGCCCCCCGGGCAGGGGTACCTCTGGGGCCAACGTCCTGACTTTC.

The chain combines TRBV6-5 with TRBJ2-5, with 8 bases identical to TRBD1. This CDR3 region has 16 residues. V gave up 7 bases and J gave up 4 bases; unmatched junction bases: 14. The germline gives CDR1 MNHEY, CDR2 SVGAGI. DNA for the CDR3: TGTGCCAGCATTCACCGGGACAGGACAAGTGGAGAGACCCAGTACTTC. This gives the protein CASIHRDRTSGETQYF.

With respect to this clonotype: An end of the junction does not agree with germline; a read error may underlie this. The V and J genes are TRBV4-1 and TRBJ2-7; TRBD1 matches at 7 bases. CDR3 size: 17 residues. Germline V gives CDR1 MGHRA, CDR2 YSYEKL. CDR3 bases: TGCGCCAGCGGCCAAGAGTACCGGGGACAGTTTCCCTACGAGCAGTACTTC. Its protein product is CASGQEYRGQFPYEQYF.

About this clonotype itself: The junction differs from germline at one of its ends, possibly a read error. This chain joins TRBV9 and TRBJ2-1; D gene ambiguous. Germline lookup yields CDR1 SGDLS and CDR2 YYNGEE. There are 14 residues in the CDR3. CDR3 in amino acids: CASSEDSSYDEQFF. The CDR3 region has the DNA TGTGCCAGCAGCGAGGATAGCTCCTACGATGAGCAGTTCTTC.

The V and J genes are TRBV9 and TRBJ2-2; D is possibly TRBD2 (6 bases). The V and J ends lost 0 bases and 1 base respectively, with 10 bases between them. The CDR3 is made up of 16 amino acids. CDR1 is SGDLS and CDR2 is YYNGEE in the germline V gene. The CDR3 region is CASSVELAQNTGELFF. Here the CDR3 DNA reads TGTGCCAGCAGCGTAGAACTAGCCCAGAACACCGGGGAGCTGTTTTTT.

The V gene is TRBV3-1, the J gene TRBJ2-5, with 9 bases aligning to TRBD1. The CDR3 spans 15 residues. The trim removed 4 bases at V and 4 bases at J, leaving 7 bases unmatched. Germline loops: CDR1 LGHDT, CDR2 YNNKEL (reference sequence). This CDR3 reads CASSRLTGGVETQYF. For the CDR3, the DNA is TGTGCCAGCAGCCGCCTCACAGGGGGCGTAGAGACCCAGTACTTC.

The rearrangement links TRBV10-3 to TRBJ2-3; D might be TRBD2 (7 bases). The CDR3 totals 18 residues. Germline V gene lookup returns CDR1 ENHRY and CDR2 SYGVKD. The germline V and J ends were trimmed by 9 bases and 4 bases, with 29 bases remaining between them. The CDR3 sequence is CAIKTRMGAGVGADTQYF. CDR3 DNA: TGTGCCATAAAGACCCGAATGGGGGCGGGAGTGGGGGCAGATACGCAGTATTTT.

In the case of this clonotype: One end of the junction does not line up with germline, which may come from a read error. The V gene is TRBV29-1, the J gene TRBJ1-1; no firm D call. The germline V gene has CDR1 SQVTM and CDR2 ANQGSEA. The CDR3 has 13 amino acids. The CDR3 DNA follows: TGTAGCGTTGAACCGACACTGAACACTGAAGCTTTCTTT. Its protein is CSVEPTLNTEAFF.

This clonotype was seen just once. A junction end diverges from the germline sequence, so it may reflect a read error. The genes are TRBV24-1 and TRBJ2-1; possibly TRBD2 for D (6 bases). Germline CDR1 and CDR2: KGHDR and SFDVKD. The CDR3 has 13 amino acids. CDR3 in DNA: TGTGCCGCCAGTGATTGGGAGGAACAGGAGCAGTTCTTC. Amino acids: CAASDWEEQEQFF.

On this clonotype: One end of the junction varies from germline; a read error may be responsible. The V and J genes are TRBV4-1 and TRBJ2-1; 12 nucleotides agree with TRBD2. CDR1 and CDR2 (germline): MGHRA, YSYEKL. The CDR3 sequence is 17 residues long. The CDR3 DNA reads TGCGCCGGCAGCCTCAGGACTAGCGGGGCGACGTACAATGAGCAGTTCTTC. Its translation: CAGSLRTSGATYNEQFF.

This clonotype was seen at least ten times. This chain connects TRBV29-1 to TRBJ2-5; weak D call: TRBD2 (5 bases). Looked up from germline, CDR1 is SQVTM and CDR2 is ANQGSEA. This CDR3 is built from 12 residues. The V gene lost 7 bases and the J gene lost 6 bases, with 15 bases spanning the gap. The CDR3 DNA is TGCAGCGCCCGGGAAAGGGCTAAGACCCAGTACTTC. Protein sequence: CSARERAKTQYF. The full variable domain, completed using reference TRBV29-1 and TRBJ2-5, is SAVISQKPSRDICQRGTSLTIQCQVDSQVTMMFWYRQQPGQSLTLIATANQGSEATYESGFVIDKFPISRPNLTFSTLTVSNMSPEDSSIYLCSARERAKTQYFGPGTRLLVL.